These T cell receptor beta chains were read from a single sample in a study of T cells in Graves' hyperthyroidism and ophthalmopathy. TCRdb re-called the multiplex PCR reads through MiXCR, storing one row per CDR3 protein. This sample has approximately 150,000 distinct CDR3 sequences, with over 7.5% found just once. The sample comprised blood. These receptors were taken from a woman between 18 and 29 years old with Graves' hyperthyroidism that later progressed to Graves' ophthalmopathy. The CDR3 runs from the conserved cysteine through the conserved F or W. Fields, in order: D gene, clone size, V gene, J gene, CDR3 DNA, CDR3 protein. A D gene is named only where the DNA matches it firmly. The listing skips clone size in some rows; elsewhere it reads once, few, many or a size class.

>TRBD1|many|TRBV2|TRBJ2-7
TGTGCCAGCAGTGAAGCTTCGGACAGGGGCATGGGCGAGCAGTACTTC
CASSEASDRGMGEQYF
>-|many|TRBV27|TRBJ2-5
TGTGCCAGCCTGGGCAGGGTAGGAGAGACCCAGTACTTC
CASLGRVGETQYF
>TRBD1|-|TRBV4-1|TRBJ1-4
TGCGCCAGCAGCCACGCGGACAGGGAAGTTAAGGAAAAACTGTTTTTT
CASSHADREVKEKLFF
>-|-|TRBV20-1|TRBJ1-3
TGCAGTGCTAGGCCGGACAGAGGCGACTCTGGAAACACCATATATTTT
CSARPDRGDSGNTIYF
>-|many|TRBV6-1|TRBJ1-6
TGTGCCAGCAGTTTTGGTAATTCACCCCTCCACTTT
CASSFGNSPLHF
>TRBD2|many|TRBV20-1|TRBJ2-2
TGCAGTGTTTCTGGACTAGGGAACACCGGGGAGCTGTTTTTT
CSVSGLGNTGELFF
>TRBD1|many|TRBV24-1|TRBJ1-6
TGTGCCACCAGTGATTTGCAAATCGGCCAGGGGGAGACCCATAATTCACCCCTCCACTTT
CATSDLQIGQGETHNSPLHF
>TRBD1|few|TRBV30|TRBJ2-5
TGTGCCTGGAGAAACAGGGGGCTGGAGACCCAGTACTTC
CAWRNRGLETQYF
>TRBD1|few|TRBV7-8|TRBJ1-1
TGTGCCAGCAGCTCTGACCGGGACAGGGGTTACACTGAAGCTTTCTTT
CASSSDRDRGYTEAFF
>-|many|TRBV12-3/TRBV12-4|TRBJ1-2
TGTGCCAGCCGTTTAGGCCGGAGGCCGCTCTATGGCTACACCTTC
CASRLGRRPLYGYTF
>TRBD2|many|TRBV27|TRBJ2-5
TGTGCCAGCAGTTTATCGACTAGCGGGATTGAGACCCAGTACTTC
CASSLSTSGIETQYF
>TRBD2|many|TRBV29-1|TRBJ2-3
TGCAGCGTTGAGGGGGGGAGGGCTACGCAGTATTTT
CSVEGGRATQYF
>TRBD1|many|TRBV7-9|TRBJ1-6
TGTGCCAGCAGCTTAGTGACAGGGGCCGTTTCACCCCTCCACTTT
CASSLVTGAVSPLHF
>-|few|TRBV20-1|TRBJ1-5
TGCAGTGCTAGAGGATGGGGGGCAGGAGGTAATCAGCCCCAGCATTTT
CSARGWGAGGNQPQHF
>TRBD1|few|TRBV28|TRBJ2-1
TGTGCCAGCACGCCGACAGGGTACCACCTTAGATCCTACAATGAGCAGTTCTTC
CASTPTGYHLRSYNEQFF
>TRBD2|-|TRBV25-1|TRBJ2-1
TGTGCCAGCAGCAGAGCGGGGTCCTACAATGAGCAGTTCTTC
CASSRAGSYNEQFF
>TRBD2|-|TRBV3-1|TRBJ2-1
TGTGCCAGCAGCCCCCAGCGGGAGACATACAATGAGCAGTTCTTC
CASSPQRETYNEQFF
>TRBD1|many|TRBV20-1|TRBJ1-1
TGCAGTGCTTGTAGGGGCACAGGGGTTAACACTGAAGCTTTCTTT
CSACRGTGVNTEAFF
>TRBD2|few|TRBV19|TRBJ2-1
TGTGCCAGTAGTACGGGACTAATCAATGAGCAGTTCTTC
CASSTGLINEQFF
>-|many|TRBV2|TRBJ1-3
TGTGCCAGCAGTGGAGGGGGTACTGGAAACACCATATATTTT
CASSGGGTGNTIYF
>-|many|TRBV19|TRBJ2-7
TGTGCCAGTAGTATAGGCTCGTTGGGCTACGAGCAGTACTTC
CASSIGSLGYEQYF
>-|few|TRBV7-2|TRBJ1-2
TGTGCCAGCAGCCAAGACAGCAGTGGCTACACCTTC
CASSQDSSGYTF
>-|many|TRBV18|TRBJ2-1
TGTGCCAGCTCGGGATGGGATGCCGTGAGGGAGGCGAGGAATGAGCAGTTCTTC
CASSGWDAVREARNEQFF
>-|many|TRBV28|TRBJ1-5
TGTGCCAGCAGGGCCGGGACAAGGCATAGCAATCAGCCCCAGCATTTT
CASRAGTRHSNQPQHF
>-|-|TRBV9|TRBJ1-2
TGTGCCAGCAGCGGCCCTCGGAGTGAGAACTACACCTTC
CASSGPRSENYTF
>-|many|TRBV5-8|TRBJ2-3
TGTGCCAGCAGCCCCGACTCAGATACGCAGTATTTT
CASSPDSDTQYF
>-|many|TRBV30|TRBJ2-7
TGTGCCTGGAACCGGGGGGCCTCCTACGAGCAGTACTTC
CAWNRGASYEQYF
>TRBD1|few|TRBV4-2|TRBJ2-2
TGTGCCAGCAGCCAAGAATACAGGGGGCCCGGGGAGCTGTTTTTT
CASSQEYRGPGELFF
>-|many|TRBV18|TRBJ1-1
TGTGCCAGCTCACCACCGCAGGGCTTGGTCAGTGAAGCTTTCTTT
CASSPPQGLVSEAFF
>-|many|TRBV2|TRBJ1-5
TGTGCCAGCAGTATTCTTGTGGTAGGAGTTAGCAATCAGCCCCAGCATTTT
CASSILVVGVSNQPQHF
>-|many|TRBV13|TRBJ2-1
TGTGCCAGCAGCTTAGACTTTAGCTATGAGCAGTTCTTC
CASSLDFSYEQFF
>-|few|TRBV25-1|TRBJ1-5
TGTGCCAGCAGTGGACCTGGCACGGGCCCTTATAGCAATCAGCCCCAGCATTTT
CASSGPGTGPYSNQPQHF
>-|many|TRBV20-1|TRBJ2-5
TGCAGTGCTAGACCCCTCGGGTTTTGGGAGACCCAGTACTTC
CSARPLGFWETQYF
>TRBD2|-|TRBV28|TRBJ2-2
TGTGCCAGCACCTATCACGCGGGGGGCCCTGGACGGGAGCTGTTTTTT
CASTYHAGGPGRELFF
>TRBD2|many|TRBV6-6|TRBJ2-7
TGTGCCAGCAGTTACCCTAGCGGCTACGAGCAGTACTTC
CASSYPSGYEQYF
>TRBD1|many|TRBV29-1|TRBJ2-7
TGCAGCGTTGCCACCGGGACAGGGATCGTAAACGAGCAGTACTTC
CSVATGTGIVNEQYF
>TRBD1|many|TRBV2|TRBJ2-5
TGTGCCAGCAGTGAAGCGTTCATCAGGGGGCGAGAGACCCAGTACTTC
CASSEAFIRGRETQYF
>-|many|TRBV11-1|TRBJ2-7
TGTGCCAGCAGCTATACTTACGAGCAGTACTTC
CASSYTYEQYF
>-|few|TRBV24-1|TRBJ2-5
TGTGCCACCCCTTTGTTTGGCCAAGAGACCCAGTACTTC
CATPLFGQETQYF
>-|-|TRBV3-1|TRBJ1-3
TGTGCCAGCAGCATCACCGGGACAAAGTACGGAAACACCATATATTTT
CASSITGTKYGNTIYF
>-|many|TRBV6-1|TRBJ1-1
TGTGCCAGCAGTAGGTCGGACAATATAATGAACACTGAAGCTTTCTTT
CASSRSDNIMNTEAFF
>-|many|TRBV28|TRBJ1-4
TGTGCCAGCAGTTTATCTTTCGGAAAACTGTTTTTT
CASSLSFGKLFF
>-|few|TRBV20-1|TRBJ1-6
TGCAGTGCTAGATCGGGGAGCCCCAATTCACCCCTCCACTTT
CSARSGSPNSPLHF
>TRBD2|-|TRBV3-1|TRBJ2-7
TGTGCCAGCAGCCAAGTCGGGGGGTTCGAGCATTACTTC
CASSQVGGFEHYF
>-|few|TRBV7-6|TRBJ2-2
TGTGCCAGCAGCTTATGGACCGGGGAGCTGTTTTTT
CASSLWTGELFF
>-|many|TRBV7-2|TRBJ1-5
TGTGCCAGCAGCCGCCAGGTGGGGCAGCCCCAGCATTTT
CASSRQVGQPQHF
>TRBD1|many|TRBV7-8|TRBJ1-5
TGTGCCAGCAGCCCAACCGGACAGGGGGCTCGTAATCAGCCCCAGCATTTT
CASSPTGQGARNQPQHF
>-|-|TRBV20-1|TRBJ2-7
TGCAGTGCTACTCTTCTGGGGTCCTACGAGCAGTACTTC
CSATLLGSYEQYF
>TRBD2|-|TRBV20-1|TRBJ2-1
TGCAGTGCTAGGGAATCACCCGGACTAGCGGGACAGAATGGCGAGCAGTTCTTC
CSARESPGLAGQNGEQFF
>-|many|TRBV12-3/TRBV12-4|TRBJ2-2
TGTGCCAGCAGTTTAGAGGGGGGCGGGTCGAACACCGGGGAGCTGTTTTTT
CASSLEGGGSNTGELFF
>-|-|TRBV5-6|TRBJ1-1
TGTGCCAGCAGCCTAGACACGGTTCGAACCGCTGAAGCTTTCTTT
CASSLDTVRTAEAFF
>-|few|TRBV4-1|TRBJ2-7
TGCGCCAGCACCCAGGAGGAAAGCATTTACGAGCAGTACTTC
CASTQEESIYEQYF
>-|many|TRBV16|TRBJ1-5
TGTGCCAGCAGCCACGGGCGACAGCCCCAGCATTTT
CASSHGRQPQHF
>-|many|TRBV6-1|TRBJ2-7
TGTGCCAGCAGTCCGCAGGGAATCTCCTACGAGCAGTACTTC
CASSPQGISYEQYF